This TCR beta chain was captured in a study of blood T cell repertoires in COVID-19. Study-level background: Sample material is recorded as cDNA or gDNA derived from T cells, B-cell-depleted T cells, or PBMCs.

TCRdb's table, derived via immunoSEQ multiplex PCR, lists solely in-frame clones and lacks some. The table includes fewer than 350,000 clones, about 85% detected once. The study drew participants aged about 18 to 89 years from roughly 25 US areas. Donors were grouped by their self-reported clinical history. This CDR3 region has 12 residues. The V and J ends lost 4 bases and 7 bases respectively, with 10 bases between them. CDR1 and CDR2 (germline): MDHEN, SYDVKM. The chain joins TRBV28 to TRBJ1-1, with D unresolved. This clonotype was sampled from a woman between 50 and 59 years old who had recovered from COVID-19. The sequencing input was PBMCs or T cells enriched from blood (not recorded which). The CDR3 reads CASSSNIVEAFF. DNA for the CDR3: TGTGCCAGCAGTTCCAACATCGTTGAAGCTTTCTTT.